A selection of T cell receptor beta chains follows, all from one sample in a study of cytomegalovirus exposure and HLA in healthy donors. Produced via immunoSEQ multiplex PCR; TCRdb's table is partial and in-frame only. The sample comprises about 61,000 clones, about four fifths of which are singletons, and just over 50% rests with the top ten. Material for sequencing was PBMCs. The receptors were sampled from a man in his fifties or sixties in good health and CMV-seropositive. Each CDR3 is given with its conserved first and last residue. D genes are given only for firm matches. For some rows the clone size is stated as once, few or many, or as a class when expanded; others skip it.

size	D	V	J	DNA	CDR3
NA	NA	TRBV4-1	TRBJ1-6	TGCGCCAGCAGCCAAGAAGTACAGGAGAATTCACCCCTCCACTTT	CASSQEVQENSPLHF
NA	TRBD2	TRBV30	TRBJ2-1	TGTGACTGGAGTGGGGAGCGGGGGGGCAATGAGCAGTTCTTC	CDWSGERGGNEQFF
NA	TRBD2	TRBV27	TRBJ2-1	TGTGCCAGCAGTACTCGAAGGGGACTAGCGGGACACAATGAGCAGTTCTTC	CASSTRRGLAGHNEQFF
NA	TRBD1	TRBV5-6	TRBJ2-7	TGTGCCAGCACCAGTCTCGGGACAGAGGACTACGAGCAGTACTTC	CASTSLGTEDYEQYF
NA	TRBD2	TRBV7-3	TRBJ2-1	TGTGCCAGCAGTGCCTCCGGGACTAGCGGGGGGGATGAGCAGTTCTTC	CASSASGTSGGDEQFF
NA	TRBD1	TRBV6-1	TRBJ1-4	TGTGCCAGCGTACCATGGACAGGGGGGCGTGAAAAACTGTTTTTT	CASVPWTGGREKLFF
NA	TRBD1	TRBV9	TRBJ1-2	TGTGCCAGCAGCGCTGACAGGGGGGGATTCCACTATGGCTACACCTTC	CASSADRGGFHYGYTF
NA	NA	TRBV7-2	TRBJ1-1	TGTGCCAGCAGGGGGAGATTACCGAACACTGAAGCTTTCTTT	CASRGRLPNTEAFF
NA	TRBD1	TRBV10-3	TRBJ1-2	TGTGCCATCAGTGAAGGGGGCGGCTATGGCTACACCTTC	CAISEGGGYGYTF
NA	NA	TRBV1	TRBJ2-2	TGCACCAGCTGCACAGGCGGGGAGCTGTTTTTT	CTSCTGGELFF
NA	NA	TRBV4-3	TRBJ1-1	TGCGCCAGCAGCCCCCGGGAGGGTACTGAAGCTTTCTTT	CASSPREGTEAFF
NA	NA	TRBV2	TRBJ2-5	TGTGCCAGCAGTGAAGACAGGGTCCAAGAGACCCAGTACTTC	CASSEDRVQETQYF
once	TRBD1	TRBV10-2	TRBJ1-5	TGCGCCAGCAGGGCTTACAGGGGCGGCAATCAGCCCCAGCATTTT	CASRAYRGGNQPQHF
few	TRBD2	TRBV4-2	TRBJ2-3	TGTGCCAGCGGAAAACTAGCGGGGGACCCAGATACGCAGTATTTT	CASGKLAGDPDTQYF
NA	TRBD1	TRBV27	TRBJ2-1	TGTGCCAGCAGCCACAGGGGCACCTACAATGAGCAGTTCTTC	CASSHRGTYNEQFF
NA	TRBD1	TRBV7-8	TRBJ2-1	TGTGCCAGCAGCTTGGGACAGTACAATGAGCAGTTCTTC	CASSLGQYNEQFF
NA	TRBD2	TRBV4-1	TRBJ2-3	TGCGCCAGCAGCCAAGATGGACTAGCGGGTGGGTTGGATACGCAGTATTTT	CASSQDGLAGGLDTQYF
NA	NA	TRBV30	TRBJ2-7	TGTGCCTGGAGTGTAAGGGGCACACCCCCATCCTACGAGCAGTACTTC	CAWSVRGTPPSYEQYF
NA	NA	TRBV2	TRBJ1-1	TGTGCCAGCAGAGAACGGGGGGAAGCTTTCTTT	CASRERGEAFF
once	NA	TRBV30	TRBJ1-1	TGTGCCTGGAAGCGCAATCCGAACACTGAAGCTTTCTTT	CAWKRNPNTEAFF
once	NA	TRBV10-3	TRBJ2-7	TGTGCCGCCTCGGGGGAGGGGGGGGCCTACGAGCAGTACTTC	CAASGEGGAYEQYF
NA	NA	TRBV6-1	TRBJ2-1	TGTGCCAGCAGTAATAGCGGAACTTACAATGAGCAGTTCTTC	CASSNSGTYNEQFF
NA	NA	TRBV4-3	TRBJ2-3	TGCGCCAGCAGCCCCCAGGAGGTTGGATCCCCAGATACGCAGTATTTT	CASSPQEVGSPDTQYF
NA	TRBD1	TRBV30	TRBJ1-5	TGTGCCTGGAGTAGGCCTGACGAGGGGGCCAATCAGCCCCAGCATTTT	CAWSRPDEGANQPQHF
NA	NA	TRBV6-5	TRBJ1-3	TGTGCCAGCAGTTACAACCGGGGAAACGCCATATATTTT	CASSYNRGNAIYF
NA	NA	TRBV6-6	TRBJ1-2	TGTGCCAGCAGTTCCCTTCTCTATGGCTACACCTTC	CASSSLLYGYTF
NA	TRBD2	TRBV27	TRBJ2-7	TGTGCCAGCAGGCGGACTAGCGGAACCTACGAGCAGTACTTC	CASRRTSGTYEQYF
NA	NA	TRBV27	TRBJ1-6	TGTGCCAGCAGTTTTTCGGGCGGGTATTCACCCCTCCACTTT	CASSFSGGYSPLHF
NA	TRBD1	TRBV9	TRBJ1-6	TGTGCCAGCAGCGATAGGATGGGACAGAACTCCTATAATTCACCCCTCCACTTT	CASSDRMGQNSYNSPLHF
NA	NA	TRBV7-2	TRBJ2-7	TGTGCCAGCAGCTTGGGCCGGACAAATTACGAGCAGTACTTC	CASSLGRTNYEQYF
NA	TRBD1	TRBV29-1	TRBJ2-3	TGCAGCAACCGACAGGGTGGAAGCACAGATACGCAGTATTTT	CSNRQGGSTDTQYF
NA	TRBD2	TRBV27	TRBJ2-7	TGTGCCAGCAGTCATCGACCCTTAGCGGGGGGAATCTACGAGCAGTACTTC	CASSHRPLAGGIYEQYF
NA	TRBD1	TRBV28	TRBJ1-1	TGTGCCAGCAGGCTACAGGGGAGGTTCACTGAAGCTTTCTTT	CASRLQGRFTEAFF
NA	TRBD2	TRBV4-1	TRBJ2-5	TGCGCCAGCAGCCAAGAAGGAGGACTAGCGGGAGACTGGGAGACCCAGTACTTC	CASSQEGGLAGDWETQYF
NA	TRBD2	TRBV7-2	TRBJ2-1	TGTGACAGCAGCTCGCAATCACTAGCGGGAGGCCTTAATGAGCAGTTCTTC	CDSSSQSLAGGLNEQFF
NA	NA	TRBV5-4	TRBJ2-3	TGTGCCAGCAGCTCGGGGAGCACAGATACGCAGTATTTT	CASSSGSTDTQYF
NA	NA	TRBV15	TRBJ1-3	TGTGCCACCAGCAGGGCCCGGGACTACGACTCTGGAAACACCATATATTTT	CATSRARDYDSGNTIYF
NA	NA	TRBV9	TRBJ2-7	TGTGCCAGCAGCGTAGAGGTCCATTCGGGGGAGCAGTACTTC	CASSVEVHSGEQYF
NA	TRBD1	TRBV5-1	TRBJ2-7	TGCGCCAGCAGCCCCCAAGACAGGGAAGCCTACGAGCAGTACTTC	CASSPQDREAYEQYF
few	NA	TRBV6-1	TRBJ1-4	TGTGCCAGCAGCCGGACATCAACTAATGAAAAACTGTTTTTT	CASSRTSTNEKLFF
NA	NA	TRBV6-6	TRBJ2-6	TGTGCCAGCAGCACGCGCGGCTCTGGGGCCAACGTCCTGACTTTC	CASSTRGSGANVLTF
NA	TRBD1	TRBV7-9	TRBJ1-1	TGTGCCAGCAGCTTGTCAGGGGGCAGCACTGAAGCTTTCTTT	CASSLSGGSTEAFF
NA	NA	TRBV2	TRBJ1-5	TGTGCCTCCTCGGGAGAAAGAGGGAATCAGCCCCAGCATTTT	CASSGERGNQPQHF
NA	NA	TRBV12-5	TRBJ2-7	TGTGCTAGTGGTTTACAGGGTTTGGGCTACGAGCAGTACTTC	CASGLQGLGYEQYF
once	NA	TRBV7-6	TRBJ1-6	TGTGCCAGCAGCCCACAAAGCTCCTATAATTCACCCCTCCACTTT	CASSPQSSYNSPLHF
NA	NA	TRBV2	TRBJ1-4	TGTGCCAGCAATCGTGAAAAACTGTTTTTT	CASNREKLFF
NA	NA	TRBV7-2	TRBJ2-7	TGTGCCAGCAGCTTAGCCCCTAGCTTATTAGAGCAGTACTTC	CASSLAPSLLEQYF
NA	TRBD1	TRBV7-6	TRBJ2-5	TGTGCCAGCAGCCCGGGACAGACCCAAGAGACCCAGTACTTC	CASSPGQTQETQYF
once	TRBD1	TRBV5-1	TRBJ2-2	TGCGCCAGCAGCTTGCTTGACAGGGGGCGCGGCGGGGAGCTGTTTTTT	CASSLLDRGRGGELFF
NA	TRBD2	TRBV10-1	TRBJ2-3	TGCGCCAGCAGTGATGGGATTCCAACTAGCGGAAGGCCAGATACGCAGTATTTT	CASSDGIPTSGRPDTQYF
NA	TRBD1	TRBV6-1	TRBJ1-1	TGTGCCAGCATTTTCGGTGGGACAGGGGCTACTGAAGCTTTCTTT	CASIFGGTGATEAFF
NA	NA	TRBV7-9	TRBJ2-2	TGTGCCAGCAGATCACCACCAGGGGCCGGGGAGCTGTTTTTT	CASRSPPGAGELFF
NA	TRBD1	TRBV7-2	TRBJ2-5	TGTGCCAGCAGCTTCTGGACAGGGGTAGAGACCCAGTACTTC	CASSFWTGVETQYF
NA	NA	TRBV2	TRBJ2-3	TGTGCCAGCAGTGTGGGGGCAGGGTCCACAGATACGCAGTATTTT	CASSVGAGSTDTQYF
NA	NA	TRBV21-1	TRBJ2-7	TGTGCCAGCACCGAGGGGCTCGGGACAGGGGGCTCCTACGAGCAGTACTTC	CASTEGLGTGGSYEQYF
NA	NA	TRBV5-4	TRBJ1-4	TGTGCCAGCAGCTTGTTGGCTCCTAATGAAAAACTGTTTTTT	CASSLLAPNEKLFF
NA	TRBD1	TRBV2	TRBJ1-5	TGTGCCAGCAGCGCACAAACAGGGGGTAATCAGCCCCAGCATTTT	CASSAQTGGNQPQHF
NA	TRBD2	TRBV7-2	TRBJ2-5	TGTGCCAGCAGCTTTCGGACTAGCAGACAAGAGACCCAGTACTTC	CASSFRTSRQETQYF